This entry concerns a single TCR beta chain. Its antigen is unknown. Germline CDR1 SGHRS, CDR2 YFSETQ. The CDR3 totals 14 residues. V lost 3 bases to trimming and J lost 1 base; unmatched junction nucleotides: 3. From the RT-PCR reads, TCRdb called clonotypes with MiXCR, one entry per CDR3 protein. The sample has hundreds of thousands of distinct CDR3 sequences, 7.6% seen once. This sample stems from a study of response to subunit inactivated influenza vaccine. General study findings and limits: Authors suggested each seasonal flu vaccination may recruit only limited numbers of new T cells.

This specimen consisted of PBMCs from blood, obtained 23 months after vaccination. This TCR was sampled from a man aged 50-75 years who received an inactivated influenza vaccine. The chain uses TRBV5-1 and TRBJ2-5; 7 nucleotides line up with TRBD2. The CDR3 protein is CASSSLASQETQYF. DNA of the CDR3: TGCGCCAGCAGCTCACTAGCGTCCCAAGAGACCCAGTACTTC.